This TCR beta chain originates from a study of blood T cell repertoires in COVID-19. V shed 4 bases and J 3 bases; nucleotides not matched to a gene: 4. From germline, CDR1 is SGHDT and CDR2 YYEEEE. The CDR3 runs 15 residues. Profiling relied on immunoSEQ multiplex PCR, and the TCRdb table lists in-frame clones only, not all of them. The profile shows about 64,000 clones, approximately 90% of them singletons. This receptor was identified in a woman older than 75 with active COVID-19. This rearrangement joins TRBV5-6 to TRBJ2-7, with 13 positions matching TRBD2. The material sequenced was peripheral blood. The CDR3: CASSPGTSGVYEQYV. CDR3 coding DNA: TGTGCCAGCAGCCCAGGGACTAGCGGGGTCTACGAGCAGTACGTC.